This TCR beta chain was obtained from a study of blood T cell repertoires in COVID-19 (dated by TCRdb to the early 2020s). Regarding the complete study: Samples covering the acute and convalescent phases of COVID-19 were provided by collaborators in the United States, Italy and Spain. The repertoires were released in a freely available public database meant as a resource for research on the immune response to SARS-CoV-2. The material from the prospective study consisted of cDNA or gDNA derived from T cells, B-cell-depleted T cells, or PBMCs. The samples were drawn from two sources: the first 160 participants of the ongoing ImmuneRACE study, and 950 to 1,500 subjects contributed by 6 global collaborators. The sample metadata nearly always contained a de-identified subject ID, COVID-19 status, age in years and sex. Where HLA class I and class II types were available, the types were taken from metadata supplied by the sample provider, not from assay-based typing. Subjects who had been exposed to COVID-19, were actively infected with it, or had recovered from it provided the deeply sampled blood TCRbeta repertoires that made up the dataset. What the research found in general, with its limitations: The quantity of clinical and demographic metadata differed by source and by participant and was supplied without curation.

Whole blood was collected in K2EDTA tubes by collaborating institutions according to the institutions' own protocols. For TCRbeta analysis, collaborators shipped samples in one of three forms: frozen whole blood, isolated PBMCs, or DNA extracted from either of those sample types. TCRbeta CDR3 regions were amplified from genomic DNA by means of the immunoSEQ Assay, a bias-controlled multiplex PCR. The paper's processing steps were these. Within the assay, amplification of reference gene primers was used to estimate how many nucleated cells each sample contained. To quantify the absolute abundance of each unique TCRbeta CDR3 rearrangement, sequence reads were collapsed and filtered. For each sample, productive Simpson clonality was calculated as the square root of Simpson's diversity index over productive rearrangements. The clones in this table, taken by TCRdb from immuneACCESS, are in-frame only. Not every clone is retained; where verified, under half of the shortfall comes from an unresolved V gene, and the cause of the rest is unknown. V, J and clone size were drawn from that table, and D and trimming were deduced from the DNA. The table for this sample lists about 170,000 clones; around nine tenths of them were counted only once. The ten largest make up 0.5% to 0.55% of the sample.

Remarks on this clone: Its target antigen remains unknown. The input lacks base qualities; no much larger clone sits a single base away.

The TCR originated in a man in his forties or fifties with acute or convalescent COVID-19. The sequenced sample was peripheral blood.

CDR3 sequence: CASQKGPKGETQYF. In nucleotides, the sequence is TGTGCCAGCCAAAAGGGGCCGAAGGGGGAGACCCAGTACTTC. The rearrangement combines TRBV19 with TRBJ2-5; TRBD1 might be the D gene, on 5 matching bases. The germline V gene (reference sequence) supplies CDR1 LNHDA and CDR2 SQIVND. The CDR3 runs 14 amino acids, cysteine and phenylalanine included. The sequence is cut down to CDR3 DNA, 42 bases in frame from base 1. V and J lose 9 bases and 5 bases, and a span of 19 bases separates them.